This T cell receptor (beta chain) is drawn from a study of CD8 T cells in ankylosing spondylitis. The study's findings and limits: The authors reported significant enrichment of disease-linked clones in matched ankylosing spondylitis synovial fluid. Disease-linked clones, CD8+, were relatively rare in peripheral blood. What seemed typical of ankylosing spondylitis blood was a TCR beta motif built from several highly homologous variants.

With V trimmed by 2 bases and J by 4 bases, 5 bases remained unmatched. Germline V lookup: CDR1 SGHRS, CDR2 YFSETQ. CDR3 length: 14 residues. This clonotype was counted only a few times. Antigen: not known. In making TCR beta libraries, quantitative 5'-RACE with molecular barcodes was used. TCRdb processed the 5' RACE reads anew with MiXCR; each CDR3 protein has one entry. The sample lists a few hundred thousand distinct CDR3 sequences, under 25% occurring once. The source material was blood, either unsorted or a sorted T cell fraction (not recorded which). This chain connects TRBV5-1 to TRBJ1-1; TRBD1 matches 7 bases. This TCR was sampled from a female donor with ankylosing spondylitis or in good health (not recorded which). CDR3 bases: TGCGCCAGCAGCTTAAAGACAGGGACCACTGAAGCTTTCTTT. Its translation is CASSLKTGTTEAFF.